What follows describes a single T cell receptor beta chain. The antigen is undetermined. This sample stems from a study of cytomegalovirus exposure and HLA in healthy donors. 13 Jbeta primers and 60 Vbeta primers were used for the PCR. The data were produced by immunoSEQ multiplex PCR, yet TCRdb's version contains in-frame clones alone and is incomplete. The data hold about 170,000 clones, with roughly 80% observed a single time. There are 14 residues in the CDR3. Looked up from germline, CDR1 is GTSNPN and CDR2 is SVGIG (reference sequence). Trimming took off 4 bases at V and 1 base at J, with 13 bases between the two ends. Study conclusions and caveats: In a later analysis, HLA-C alleles had the fewest associated TCRs, DRB1 alleles the most.

The clonotype originates from a girl aged 2-15 years in good health and CMV-seropositive. The chain recombines TRBV30 with TRBJ1-1; the D is unclear. The sample consisted of PBMCs. CDR3 DNA: TGTGCCTGGACGGAAGATACAGCGAACACTGAAGCTTTCTTT. Encoded protein: CAWTEDTANTEAFF.